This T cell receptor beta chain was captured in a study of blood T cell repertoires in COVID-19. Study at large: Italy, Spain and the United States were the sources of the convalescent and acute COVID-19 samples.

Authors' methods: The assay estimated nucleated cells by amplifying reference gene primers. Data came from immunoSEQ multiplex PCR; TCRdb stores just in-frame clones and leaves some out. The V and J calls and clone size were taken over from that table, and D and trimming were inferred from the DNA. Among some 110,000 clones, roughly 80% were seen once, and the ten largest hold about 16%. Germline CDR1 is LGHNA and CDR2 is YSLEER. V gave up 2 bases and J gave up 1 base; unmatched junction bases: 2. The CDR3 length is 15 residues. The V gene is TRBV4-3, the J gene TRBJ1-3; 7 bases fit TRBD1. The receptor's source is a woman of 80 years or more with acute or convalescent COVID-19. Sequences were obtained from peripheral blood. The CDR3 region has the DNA TGCGCCAGCAGCCAATCACAGGGGTCTGGAAACACCATATATTTT. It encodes CASSQSQGSGNTIYF.